Listed below are T cell receptor beta chains from one sample, sequenced in a study of blood T cell repertoires in COVID-19. Clones were sequenced by immunoSEQ multiplex PCR, and TCRdb holds only the in-frame ones, with some missing. The sample records some 300,000 clones, 90% being singletons. Sequencing input: peripheral blood. The receptors originated from a woman between 35 and 50 years old with COVID-19, enrolled during active disease. Each CDR3 is given with its conserved first and last residue.

v_gene,len,j_gene,CDR3aa
TRBV2,14,TRBJ1-5,CASSYANGNQPQHF
TRBV4-3,15,TRBJ2-2,CASSQEGRGAGELFF
TRBV25-1,13,TRBJ2-7,CASSRQGPYEQYF
TRBV12-3/TRBV12-4,13,TRBJ1-3,CASQPTAANTIYF
TRBV18,14,TRBJ1-1,CASSPGLMNTEAFF
TRBV6-2/TRBV6-3,16,TRBJ2-3,CASSYSVGRPADTQYF
TRBV11-2,15,TRBJ1-2,CASSLDLWTGLGYTF
TRBV14,13,TRBJ1-1,CASSQDTWLEAFF
TRBV4-1,14,TRBJ2-5,CASSPARPGETQYF
TRBV5-1,13,TRBJ2-5,CASSAEVQETQYF
TRBV11-3,15,TRBJ1-1,CASSSSGVGGTEAFF
TRBV9,18,TRBJ1-6,CASSVVAGGGSYNSPLHF
TRBV28,16,TRBJ2-1,CASSFGGTKPYNEQFF
TRBV7-3,15,TRBJ2-3,CASSPSGVRADTQYF
TRBV28,14,TRBJ2-2,CASSLVGDTGELFF
TRBV28,15,TRBJ1-1,CASSLEQSGGTEAFF
TRBV29-1,12,TRBJ1-1,CSVGDRGTEAFF
TRBV27,15,TRBJ1-1,CASSLKAGKSTEAFF
TRBV5-5,14,TRBJ2-3,CASSYDRVTDTQYF
TRBV5-4,14,TRBJ1-2,CASSPRRQDYGYTF
TRBV7-3,15,TRBJ1-1,CASSLRGGANTEAFF
TRBV6-5,13,TRBJ2-7,CAAGAGIPYEQYF
TRBV19,15,TRBJ2-2,CASSAQGINTGELFF
TRBV6-6,15,TRBJ2-2,CASRNRQGYTGELFF
TRBV6-5,16,TRBJ2-2,CASSYPDRGRTGELFF
TRBV11-2,15,TRBJ1-4,CASSFTGQLNEKLFF
TRBV7-2,14,TRBJ1-4,CASSKTGANEKLFF
TRBV7-8,14,TRBJ1-4,CASSFNWQNEKLFF
TRBV5-6,12,TRBJ2-7,CASRLANLEQYF
TRBV27,18,TRBJ1-6,CASSFWIGQGPNNSPLHF
TRBV9,14,TRBJ2-5,CASSERTGLETQYF
TRBV18,14,TRBJ1-2,CASSRETGADGYTF
TRBV5-1,16,TRBJ1-6,CASSLGIRHFNSPLHF
TRBV7-3,14,TRBJ2-2,CASSALAGPGELFF
TRBV18,15,TRBJ1-4,CASSPARQAKGKLFF
TRBV4-2,13,TRBJ1-2,CATRSGDSYGYTF
TRBV2,12,TRBJ2-2,CASTGGPGELFF
TRBV15,15,TRBJ2-1,CATSIRQGDYNEQFF
TRBV25-1,15,TRBJ2-3,CASSEGGAHTDTQYF
TRBV15,18,TRBJ1-5,CATSRDRFQGVSNQPQHF
TRBV3-1/TRBV3-2,13,TRBJ2-5,CASSRIGAPTQYF
TRBV7-3,16,TRBJ2-3,CASSPLAGVTTDTQYF
TRBV4-2,15,TRBJ1-1,CASSQDRRQNTEAFF
TRBV6-5,14,TRBJ1-1,CASSSTGDTGGAFF
TRBV4-3,13,TRBJ2-3,CASSQEHGDVQYF
TRBV3-1/TRBV3-2,16,TRBJ2-2,CASSPPGQGNTGELFF
TRBV5-8,13,TRBJ2-7,CASSRDLSYEQYF
TRBV27,16,TRBJ1-1,CASSLSWGGPDTEAFF